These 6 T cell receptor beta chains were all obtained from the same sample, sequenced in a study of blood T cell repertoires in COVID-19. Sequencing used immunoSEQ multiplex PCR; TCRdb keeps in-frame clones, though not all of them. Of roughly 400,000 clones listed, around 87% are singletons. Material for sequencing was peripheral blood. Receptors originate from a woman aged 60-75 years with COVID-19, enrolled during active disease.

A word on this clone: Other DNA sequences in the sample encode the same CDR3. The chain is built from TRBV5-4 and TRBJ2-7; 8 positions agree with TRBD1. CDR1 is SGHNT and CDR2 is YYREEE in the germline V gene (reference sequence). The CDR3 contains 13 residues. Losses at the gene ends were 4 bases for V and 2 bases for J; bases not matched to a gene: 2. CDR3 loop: CASSRQGTYEQYF. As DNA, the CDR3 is TGTGCCAGCAGCCGACAGGGGACCTACGAGCAGTACTTC.

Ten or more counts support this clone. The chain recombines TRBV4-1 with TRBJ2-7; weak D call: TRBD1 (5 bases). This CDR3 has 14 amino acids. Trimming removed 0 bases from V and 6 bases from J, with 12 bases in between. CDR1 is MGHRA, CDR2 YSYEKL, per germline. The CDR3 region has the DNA TGCGCCAGCAGCCAAGATGGCCAGGGCCTCGAGCAGTACTTC. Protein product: CASSQDGQGLEQYF.

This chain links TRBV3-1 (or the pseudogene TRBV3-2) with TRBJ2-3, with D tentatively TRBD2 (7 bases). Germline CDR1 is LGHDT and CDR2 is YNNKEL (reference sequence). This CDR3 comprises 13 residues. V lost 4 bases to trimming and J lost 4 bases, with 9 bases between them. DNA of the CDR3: TGTGCCAGCAGCCGGGGGGGCCCAGATACGCAGTATTTT. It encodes CASSRGGPDTQYF.

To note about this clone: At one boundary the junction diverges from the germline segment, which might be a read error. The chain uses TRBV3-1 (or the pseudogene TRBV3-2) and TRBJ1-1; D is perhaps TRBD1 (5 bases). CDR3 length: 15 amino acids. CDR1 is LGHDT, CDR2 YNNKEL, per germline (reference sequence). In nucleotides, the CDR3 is TGTGCCAGCAGCCGCCTAAATGGGGCAAACAATGAAGCTTTCTTT. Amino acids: CASSRLNGANNEAFF.

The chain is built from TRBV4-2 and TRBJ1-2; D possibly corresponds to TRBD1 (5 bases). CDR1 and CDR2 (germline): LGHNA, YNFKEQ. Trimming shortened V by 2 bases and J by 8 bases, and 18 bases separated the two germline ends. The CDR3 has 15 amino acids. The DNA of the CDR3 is TGTGCCAGCAGCCAAAACCCTTCTGGGGCGTCGGGCTACACCTTC. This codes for CASSQNPSGASGYTF.

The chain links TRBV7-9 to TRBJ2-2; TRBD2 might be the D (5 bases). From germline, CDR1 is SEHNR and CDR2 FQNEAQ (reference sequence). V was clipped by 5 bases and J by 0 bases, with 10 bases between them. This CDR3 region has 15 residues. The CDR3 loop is CASSRGLANTGELFF. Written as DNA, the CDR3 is TGTGCCAGCAGCCGGGGTTTAGCGAACACCGGGGAGCTGTTTTTT.